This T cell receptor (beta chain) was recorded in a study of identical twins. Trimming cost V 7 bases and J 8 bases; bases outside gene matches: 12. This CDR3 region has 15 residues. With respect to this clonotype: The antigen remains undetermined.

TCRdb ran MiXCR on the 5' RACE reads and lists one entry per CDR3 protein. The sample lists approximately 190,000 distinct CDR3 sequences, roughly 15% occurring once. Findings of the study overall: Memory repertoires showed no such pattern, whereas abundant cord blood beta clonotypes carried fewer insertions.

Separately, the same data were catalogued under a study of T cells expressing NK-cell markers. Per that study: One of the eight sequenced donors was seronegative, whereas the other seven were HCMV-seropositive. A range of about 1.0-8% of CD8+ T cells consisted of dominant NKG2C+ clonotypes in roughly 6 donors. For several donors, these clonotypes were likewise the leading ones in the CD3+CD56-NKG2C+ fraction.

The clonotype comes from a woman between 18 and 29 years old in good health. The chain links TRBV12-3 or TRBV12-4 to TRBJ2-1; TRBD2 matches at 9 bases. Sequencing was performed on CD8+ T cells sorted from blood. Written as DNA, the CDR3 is TGTGCCAGCACCCTCTCGGGTAGCGGGAGCTATGAGCAGTTCTTC. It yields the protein CASTLSGSGSYEQFF.